This note documents a single T cell receptor (beta chain) sequence. Its antigen is unidentified. The source of the sample is a study of T cell repertoires in cytomegalovirus infection. TCRdb itself ran the reads through MiXCR, one entry per CDR3 protein. The table records fewer than 850,000 distinct CDR3 sequences, 25% to 35% of them present only once. Germline CDR1 is MDHEN and CDR2 is SYDVKM. V shed 7 bases and J 6 bases; nucleotides not matched to a gene: 13. The CDR3 length is 16 residues. Sequencing used cultured CD8+ T cells from PBMCs, obtained from culture after CMV antigen stimulation. The clonotype originates from a human donor in good health (CMV status not recorded). Some clones in this sample may be carry-over from other donors' samples. The gene calls are TRBV28 and TRBJ2-2; 8 bases are a match to TRBD1. The CDR3 here is CASNPPEQGAPGELFF. CDR3 in DNA: TGTGCCAGCAATCCCCCCGAGCAGGGGGCGCCCGGGGAGCTGTTTTTT.